This T cell receptor (beta chain) is drawn from a study of T-cell memory formation after mild COVID-19. Study-level findings and limits: Cross-reactive memory seemingly joined, as some responding clones were found in pre-infection memory.

V lost 0 bases and J lost 7, with 18 bases in between. Germline CDR1 reads DFQATT; CDR2 reads SNEGSKA (reference sequence). This CDR3 spans 15 amino acids. From the 5' RACE reads, TCRdb called clonotypes with MiXCR, one entry per CDR3 protein. The data show about 430,000 distinct CDR3 sequences, 20% to 25% seen once. This clonotype showed up just a few times. Antigen specificity is unknown. The material sequenced was PBMCs or a T cell subset sorted from them (not recorded which). This chain joins TRBV20-1 and TRBJ1-2, with D possibly being TRBD1 (5 bases). The sequence derives from an adult woman who had mild COVID-19 (a few samples of this study predate the infection). Cell type and time point are not known. The CDR3 loop reads CSARDAGRVEGGYTF. The CDR3 nucleotides are TGCAGTGCTAGAGATGCGGGCAGGGTGGAGGGTGGCTACACCTTC.